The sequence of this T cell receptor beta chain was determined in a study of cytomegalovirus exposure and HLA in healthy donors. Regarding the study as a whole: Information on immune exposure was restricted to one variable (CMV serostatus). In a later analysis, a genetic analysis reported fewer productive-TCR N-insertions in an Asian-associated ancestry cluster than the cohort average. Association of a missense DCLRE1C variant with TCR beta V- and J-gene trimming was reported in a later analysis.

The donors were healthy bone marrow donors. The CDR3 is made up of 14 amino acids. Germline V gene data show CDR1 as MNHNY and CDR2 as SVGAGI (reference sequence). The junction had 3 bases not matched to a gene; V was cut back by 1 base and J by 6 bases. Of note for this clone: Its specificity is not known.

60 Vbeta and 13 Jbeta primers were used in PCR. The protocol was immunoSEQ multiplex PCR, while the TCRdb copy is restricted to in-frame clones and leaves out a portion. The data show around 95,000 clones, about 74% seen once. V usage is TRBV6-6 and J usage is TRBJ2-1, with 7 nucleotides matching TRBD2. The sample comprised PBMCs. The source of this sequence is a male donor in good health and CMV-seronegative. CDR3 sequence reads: CASSYLGGINEQFF. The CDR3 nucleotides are TGTGCCAGCAGTTACTTGGGGGGGATCAATGAGCAGTTCTTC.